The clone carrying this T cell receptor beta chain was recorded once. What it binds is unknown. Using a J-beta primer mix together with a sample-barcoded 5' primer, a second PCR was run for about 7 to 12 cycles. MiXCR, applied by TCRdb to the 5' RACE reads, yields one record per CDR3 protein. The sample contains about 800,000 distinct CDR3 sequences, more than 20% of which appear only once. The sample originates from a study of blood T cells in healthy people across ages. Background on the study: About one barcoded TCR beta cDNA was captured per two T cells.

General study results and limits: In long-lived donors, naive CD4+ cell counts and diversity exceeded those of aged donors. It was found that TCR beta diversity correlated strongly with the percentage of naive T cells.

CDR1 is SGHRS and CDR2 is YFSETQ in the germline V gene. The CDR3 runs to 12 residues. The V end lost 6 bases, the J end lost 5 bases, and 9 bases lay between the germline ends. The sample also formed part of further work on T cells of mothers and their children. That report adds: Thymic selection molds TCR recombination output in a comparable way in related and unrelated pairs.

This chain joins TRBV5-1 and TRBJ2-4, with D tentatively TRBD1 (6 bases). Material for sequencing was blood. The source is a boy aged 5-17 years in good health. The CDR3 DNA sequence: TGCGCCAGCAAAGGGGGTGAAAACATTCAGTACTTC. Amino acid sequence: CASKGGENIQYF.